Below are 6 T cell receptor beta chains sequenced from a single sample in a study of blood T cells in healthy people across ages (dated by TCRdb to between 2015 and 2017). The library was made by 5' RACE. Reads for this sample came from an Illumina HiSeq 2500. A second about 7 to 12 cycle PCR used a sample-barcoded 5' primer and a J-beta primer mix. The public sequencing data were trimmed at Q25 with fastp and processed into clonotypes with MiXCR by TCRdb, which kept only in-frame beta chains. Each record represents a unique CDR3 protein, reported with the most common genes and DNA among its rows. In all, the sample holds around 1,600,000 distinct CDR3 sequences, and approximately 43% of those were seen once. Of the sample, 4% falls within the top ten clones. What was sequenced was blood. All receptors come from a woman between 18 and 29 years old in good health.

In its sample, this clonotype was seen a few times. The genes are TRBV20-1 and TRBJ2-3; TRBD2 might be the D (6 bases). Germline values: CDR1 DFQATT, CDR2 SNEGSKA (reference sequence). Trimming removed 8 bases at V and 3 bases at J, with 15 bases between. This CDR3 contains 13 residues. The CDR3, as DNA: TGCAGTCTCTCTGACGCGGGGACAGATACGCAGTATTTT. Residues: CSLSDAGTDTQYF.

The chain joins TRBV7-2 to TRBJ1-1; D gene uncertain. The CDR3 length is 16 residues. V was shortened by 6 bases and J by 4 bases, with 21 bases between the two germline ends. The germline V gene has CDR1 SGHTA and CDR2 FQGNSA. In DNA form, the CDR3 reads TGTGCCAGCAGTTGGGCCGGCAAGGGTTTTGGCACTGAAGCTTTCTTT. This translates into CASSWAGKGFGTEAFF.

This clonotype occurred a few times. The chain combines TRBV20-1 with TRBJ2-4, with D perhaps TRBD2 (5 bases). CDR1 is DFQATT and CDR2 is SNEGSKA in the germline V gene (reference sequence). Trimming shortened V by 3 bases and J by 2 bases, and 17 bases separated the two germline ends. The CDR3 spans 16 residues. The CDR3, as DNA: TGCAGTGCTAGTCCGGCTGACCGAGGGACCAAAAACATTCAGTACTTC. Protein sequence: CSASPADRGTKNIQYF.

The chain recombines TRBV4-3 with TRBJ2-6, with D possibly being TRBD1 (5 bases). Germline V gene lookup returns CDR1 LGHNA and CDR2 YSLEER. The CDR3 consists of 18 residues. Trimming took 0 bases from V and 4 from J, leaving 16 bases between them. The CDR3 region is CASSQDLPTVAGANVLTF. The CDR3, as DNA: TGCGCCAGCAGCCAAGATCTACCGACAGTTGCCGGGGCCAACGTCCTGACTTTC.

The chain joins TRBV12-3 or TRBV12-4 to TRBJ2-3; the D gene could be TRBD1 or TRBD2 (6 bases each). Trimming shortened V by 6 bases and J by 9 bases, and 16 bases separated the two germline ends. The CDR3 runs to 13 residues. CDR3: CASSKGDSETQYF. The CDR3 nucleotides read TGTGCCAGCAGCAAGGGGGACTCGGAGACGCAGTATTTT.

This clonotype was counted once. CDR3 amino acids: CASSRRDGTTEAFF. The CDR3, as DNA: TGTGCCAGCAGCCGGAGGGACGGAACCACTGAAGCTTTCTTT. The chain recombines TRBV3-1 with TRBJ1-1; a possible D gene is TRBD1 (5 bases). CDR3 length: 14 amino acids. V was pared by 4 bases and J by 4 bases, with 13 bases between. Germline-derived CDR1 and CDR2 are LGHDT and YNNKEL (reference sequence).